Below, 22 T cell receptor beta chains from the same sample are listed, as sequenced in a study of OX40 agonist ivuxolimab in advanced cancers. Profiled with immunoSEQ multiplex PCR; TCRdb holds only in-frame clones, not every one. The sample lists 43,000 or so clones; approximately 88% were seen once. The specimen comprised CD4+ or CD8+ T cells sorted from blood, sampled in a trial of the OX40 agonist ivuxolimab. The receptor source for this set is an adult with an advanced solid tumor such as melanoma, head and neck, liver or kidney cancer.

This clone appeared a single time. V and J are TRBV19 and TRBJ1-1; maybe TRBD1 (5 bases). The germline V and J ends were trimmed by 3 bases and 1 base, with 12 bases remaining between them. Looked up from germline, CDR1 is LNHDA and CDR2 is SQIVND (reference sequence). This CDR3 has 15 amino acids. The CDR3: CASSILGVTNTEAFF. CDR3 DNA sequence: TGTGCCAGTAGTATTTTGGGGGTGACGAACACTGAAGCTTTCTTT.

The CDR3 sequence is CASSLRAGLIYEQYF. The CDR3 nucleotides are TGTGCCAGCAGCCTAAGAGCGGGACTAATCTACGAGCAGTACTTC. V usage is TRBV13 and J usage is TRBJ2-7; 7 nucleotides match TRBD2. J gave up 3 bases and V 5 bases, and 10 bases lay outside the gene matches. This CDR3 contains 15 residues. CDR1 and CDR2 (germline): PRHDT, FYEKMQ (reference sequence).

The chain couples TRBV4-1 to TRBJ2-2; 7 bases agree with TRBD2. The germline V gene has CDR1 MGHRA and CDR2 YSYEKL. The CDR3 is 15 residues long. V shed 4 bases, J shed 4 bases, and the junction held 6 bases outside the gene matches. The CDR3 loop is CASSLQGGITGELFF. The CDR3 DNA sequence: TGCGCCAGCAGCCTCCAGGGAGGGATCACCGGGGAGCTGTTTTTT.

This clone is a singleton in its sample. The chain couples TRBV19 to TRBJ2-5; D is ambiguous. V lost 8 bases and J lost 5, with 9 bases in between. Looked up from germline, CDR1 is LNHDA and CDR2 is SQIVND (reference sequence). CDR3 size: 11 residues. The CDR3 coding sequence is TGTGCCAGTGAATCCGGGGAGACCCAGTACTTC. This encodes CASESGETQYF.

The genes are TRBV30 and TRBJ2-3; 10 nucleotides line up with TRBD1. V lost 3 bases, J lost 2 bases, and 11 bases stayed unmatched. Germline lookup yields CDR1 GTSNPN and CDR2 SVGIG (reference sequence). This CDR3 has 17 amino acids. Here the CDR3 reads CAWRTSAGTGVTDTQYF. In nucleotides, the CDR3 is TGTGCCTGGAGGACGTCTGCCGGGACAGGGGTCACAGATACGCAGTATTTT.

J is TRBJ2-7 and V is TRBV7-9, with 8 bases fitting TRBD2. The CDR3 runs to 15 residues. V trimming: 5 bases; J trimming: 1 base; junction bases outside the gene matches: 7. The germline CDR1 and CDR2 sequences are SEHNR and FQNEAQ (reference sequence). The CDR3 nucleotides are TGTGCCAGCAGCCCGAGCGGGAGTAGGTCCTACGAGCAGTACTTC. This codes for CASSPSGSRSYEQYF.

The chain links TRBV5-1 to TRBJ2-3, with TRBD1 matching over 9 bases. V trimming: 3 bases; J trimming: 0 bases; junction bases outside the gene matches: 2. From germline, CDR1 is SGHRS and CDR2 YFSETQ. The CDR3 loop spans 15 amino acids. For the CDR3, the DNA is TGCGCCAGCAGCTATGGACAGGGGAGCACAGATACGCAGTATTTT. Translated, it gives CASSYGQGSTDTQYF.

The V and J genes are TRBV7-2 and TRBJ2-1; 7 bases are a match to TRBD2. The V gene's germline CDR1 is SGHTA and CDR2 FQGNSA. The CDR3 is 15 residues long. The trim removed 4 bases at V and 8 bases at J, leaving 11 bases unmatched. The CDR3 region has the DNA TGTGCCAGCAGCTCGTCGAGACTAGCCGTGGATGAGCAGTTCTTC. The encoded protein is CASSSSRLAVDEQFF.

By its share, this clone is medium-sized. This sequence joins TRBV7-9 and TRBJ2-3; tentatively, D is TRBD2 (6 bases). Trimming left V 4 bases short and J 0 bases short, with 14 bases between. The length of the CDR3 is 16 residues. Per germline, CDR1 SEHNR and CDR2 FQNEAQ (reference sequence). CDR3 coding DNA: TGTGCCAGCAGCTCCCGCGGGACGGAAAGCACAGATACGCAGTATTTT. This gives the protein CASSSRGTESTDTQYF.

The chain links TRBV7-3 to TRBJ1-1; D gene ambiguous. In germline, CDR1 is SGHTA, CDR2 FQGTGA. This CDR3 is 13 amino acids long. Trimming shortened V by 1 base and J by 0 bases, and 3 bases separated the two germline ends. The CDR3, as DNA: TGTGCCAGCAGCTTAATGATGAACACTGAAGCTTTCTTT. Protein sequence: CASSLMMNTEAFF.

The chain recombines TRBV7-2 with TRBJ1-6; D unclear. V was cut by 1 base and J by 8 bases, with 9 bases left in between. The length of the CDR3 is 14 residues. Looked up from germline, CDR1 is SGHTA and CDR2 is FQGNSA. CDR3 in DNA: TGTGCCAGCAGCTTAGTGTTCGGTTATTCACCCCTCCACTTT. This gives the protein CASSLVFGYSPLHF.

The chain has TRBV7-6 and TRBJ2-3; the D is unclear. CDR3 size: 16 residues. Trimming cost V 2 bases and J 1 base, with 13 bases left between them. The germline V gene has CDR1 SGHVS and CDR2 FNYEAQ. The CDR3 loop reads CASSLMSAPRTDTQYF. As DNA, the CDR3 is TGTGCCAGCAGCTTAATGTCAGCACCACGCACAGATACGCAGTATTTT.

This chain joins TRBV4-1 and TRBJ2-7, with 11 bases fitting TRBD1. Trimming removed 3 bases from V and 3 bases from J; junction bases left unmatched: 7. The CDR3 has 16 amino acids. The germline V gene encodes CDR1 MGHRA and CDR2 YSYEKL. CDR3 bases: TGCGCCAGCAGCCATACCTCCGGGACAGGGGGCTACGAGCAGTACTTC. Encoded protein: CASSHTSGTGGYEQYF.

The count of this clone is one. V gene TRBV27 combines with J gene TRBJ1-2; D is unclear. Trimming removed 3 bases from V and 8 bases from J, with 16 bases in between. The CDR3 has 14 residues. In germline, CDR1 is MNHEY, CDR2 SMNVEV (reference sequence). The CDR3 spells CASSFGPVKYGYTF. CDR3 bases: TGTGCCAGCAGTTTCGGCCCGGTGAAGTACGGCTACACCTTC.

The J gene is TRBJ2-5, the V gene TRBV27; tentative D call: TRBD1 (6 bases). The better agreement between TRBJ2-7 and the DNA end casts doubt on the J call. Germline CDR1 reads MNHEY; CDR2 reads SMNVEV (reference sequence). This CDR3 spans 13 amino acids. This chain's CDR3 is CASPDSSPYEQYF. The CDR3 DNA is TGTGCCAGTCCGGACAGCAGCCCCTACGAGCAGTACTTC.

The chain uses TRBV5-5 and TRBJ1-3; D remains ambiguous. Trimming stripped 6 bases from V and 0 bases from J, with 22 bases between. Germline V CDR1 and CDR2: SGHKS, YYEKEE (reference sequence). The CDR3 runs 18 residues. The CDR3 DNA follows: TGTGCCAGCACCGTGAAAATTCTCAAAACCAACTCTGGAAACACCATATATTTT. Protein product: CASTVKILKTNSGNTIYF. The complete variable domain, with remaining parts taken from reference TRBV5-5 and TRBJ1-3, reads DAGVTQSPTHLIKTRGQQVTLRCSPISGHKSVSWYQQVLGQGPQFIFQYYEKEERGRGNFPDRFSARQFPNYSSELNVNALLLGDSALYLCASTVKILKTNSGNTIYFGEGSWLTVV.

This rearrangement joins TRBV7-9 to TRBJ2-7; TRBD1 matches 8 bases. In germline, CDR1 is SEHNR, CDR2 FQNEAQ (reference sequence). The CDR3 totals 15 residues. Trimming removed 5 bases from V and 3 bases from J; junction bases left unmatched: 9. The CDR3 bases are TGTGCCAGCAGCGCCCGGAACAGGGGGATCTACGAGCAGTACTTC. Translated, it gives CASSARNRGIYEQYF.

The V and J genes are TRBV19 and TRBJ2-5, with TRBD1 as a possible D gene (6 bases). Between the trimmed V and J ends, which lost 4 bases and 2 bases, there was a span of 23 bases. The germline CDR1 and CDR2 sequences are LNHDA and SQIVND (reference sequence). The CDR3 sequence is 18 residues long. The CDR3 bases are TGTGCCAGTAGTAGCCTACACACACCGGGACAAAAACAAGAGACCCAGTACTTC. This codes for CASSSLHTPGQKQETQYF.

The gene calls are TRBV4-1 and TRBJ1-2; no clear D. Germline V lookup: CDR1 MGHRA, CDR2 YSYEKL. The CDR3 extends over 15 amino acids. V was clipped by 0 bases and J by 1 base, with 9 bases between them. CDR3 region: CASSQDNGYNYGYTF. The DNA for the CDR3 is TGCGCCAGCAGCCAAGATAACGGGTATAACTATGGCTACACCTTC.

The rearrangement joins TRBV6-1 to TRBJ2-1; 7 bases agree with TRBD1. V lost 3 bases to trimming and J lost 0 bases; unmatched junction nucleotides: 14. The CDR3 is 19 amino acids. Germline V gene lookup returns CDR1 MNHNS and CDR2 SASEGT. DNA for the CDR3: TGTGCCAGCAGTGAGCACAGGGGAATAGGCCCTAGCTCCTACAATGAGCAGTTCTTC. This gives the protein CASSEHRGIGPSSYNEQFF.

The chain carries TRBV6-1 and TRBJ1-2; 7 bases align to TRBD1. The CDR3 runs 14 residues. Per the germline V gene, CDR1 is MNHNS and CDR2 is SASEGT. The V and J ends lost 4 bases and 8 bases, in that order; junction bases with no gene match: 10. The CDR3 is CASSVRDRGTGYTF. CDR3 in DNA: TGTGCCAGCAGTGTCCGGGACAGAGGAACCGGCTACACCTTC.

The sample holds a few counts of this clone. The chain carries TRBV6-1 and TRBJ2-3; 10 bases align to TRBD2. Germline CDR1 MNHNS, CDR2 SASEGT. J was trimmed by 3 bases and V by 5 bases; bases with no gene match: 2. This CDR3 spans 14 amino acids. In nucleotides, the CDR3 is TGTGCCAGCAGTAGCGGGAGGGAGACAGATACGCAGTATTTT. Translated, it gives CASSSGRETDTQYF.